This TCR beta chain originates from a study of T-cell reconstitution after alpha-beta-depleted transplantation in children. The CDR3 is 13 amino acids. V was shortened by 4 bases and J by 6 bases, with 13 bases between the two germline ends. The germline gives CDR1 SGHRS, CDR2 YFSETQ. Unique molecular identifiers tagged the TCRbeta library. TCRdb recomputed calls from the PCR reads with MiXCR, one row per CDR3 protein. The sample consists of hundreds of thousands of distinct CDR3 sequences, less than 35% of them appearing once. The chain joins TRBV5-1 to TRBJ1-2, with a possible D match to TRBD1 (5 bases). The sequenced sample was PBMCs from the stem cell graft donor, obtained from the stem cell graft. This TCR was sampled from a human donor who donated a stem cell graft to a child with aplastic anemia. In DNA form, the CDR3 reads TGCGCCAGCAGCCCAACGACAGACCATGGCTACACCTTC. Amino acid sequence: CASSPTTDHGYTF. Combining the CDR3 with reference TRBV5-1 and TRBJ1-2 gives the whole variable domain KAGVTQTPRYLIKTRGQQVTLSCSPISGHRSVSWYQQTPGQGLQFLFEYFSETQRNKGNFPGRFSGRQFSNSRSEMNVSTLELGDSALYLCASSPTTDHGYTFGSGTRLTVV.